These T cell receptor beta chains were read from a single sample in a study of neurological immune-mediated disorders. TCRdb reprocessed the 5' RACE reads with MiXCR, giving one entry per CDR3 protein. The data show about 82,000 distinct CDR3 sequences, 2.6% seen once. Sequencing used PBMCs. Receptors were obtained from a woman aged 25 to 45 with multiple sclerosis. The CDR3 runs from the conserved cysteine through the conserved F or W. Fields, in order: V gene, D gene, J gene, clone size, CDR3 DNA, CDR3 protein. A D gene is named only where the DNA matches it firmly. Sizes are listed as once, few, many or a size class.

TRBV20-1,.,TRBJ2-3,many,TGCAGTGCTAGAGTAGGAGCCCAGACAGATACGCAGTATTTT,CSARVGAQTDTQYF
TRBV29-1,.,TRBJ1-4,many,TGCAGCGTTGAGGGGATGGATGAAAAACTGTTTTTT,CSVEGMDEKLFF
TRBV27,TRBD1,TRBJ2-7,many,TGTGCCAGCAGTTTACGGAACAGGGGGCGGGAGCAGTACTTC,CASSLRNRGREQYF
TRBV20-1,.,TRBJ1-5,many,TGCAGTGCTAGGGGCGGGGAACAGCCCCAGCATTTT,CSARGGEQPQHF
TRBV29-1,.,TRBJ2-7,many,TGCAGCTTCACCCTTAGTCAGGCCTACGAGCAGTACTTC,CSFTLSQAYEQYF
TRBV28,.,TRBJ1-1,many,TGTGCCAGCACCCTAGATTGGCAGGAAGCTTTCTTT,CASTLDWQEAFF
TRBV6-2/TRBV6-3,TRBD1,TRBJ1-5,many,TGTGCCAGCAGTTCCCACGGACAGGGGGCTGCCTTGGGCAATCAGCCCCAGCATTTT,CASSSHGQGAALGNQPQHF
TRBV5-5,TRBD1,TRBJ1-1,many,TGTGCCAGCGGTACAGGGGGCGCATCCGAAGCTTTCTTT,CASGTGGASEAFF
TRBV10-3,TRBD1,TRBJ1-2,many,TGTGCCACCGCGGGACAGCCCGAAGGAGGCTACACCTTC,CATAGQPEGGYTF
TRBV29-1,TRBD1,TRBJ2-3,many,TGCAGCGTGGAAACAAGACCTGACAGGGAGTGGAGCACAGATACGCAGTATTTT,CSVETRPDREWSTDTQYF
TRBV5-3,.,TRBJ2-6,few,TGTGCCAGAAGCTTGGACCCGGGTCAGGCCCCCTCTGGGGCCAACGTCCTGACTTTC,CARSLDPGQAPSGANVLTF
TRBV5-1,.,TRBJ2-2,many,TGCGCCAGCAGCTTTCAGCCGGGACTGGCGAACACCGGGGAGCTGTTTTTT,CASSFQPGLANTGELFF
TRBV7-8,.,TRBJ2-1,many,TGTGCCAGCAGCTTAACCAGCGGGACATCATTCTTC,CASSLTSGTSFF
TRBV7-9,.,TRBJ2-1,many,TGTGCCAGCAGCTTAGCGGTCTCAGCTGAGCACAATGAGCAGTTCTTC,CASSLAVSAEHNEQFF
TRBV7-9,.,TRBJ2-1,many,TGTGCCAGCAGCCCCAACCTCTTAGGAAATGAGCAGTTCTTC,CASSPNLLGNEQFF
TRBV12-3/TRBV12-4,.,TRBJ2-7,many,TGTGCCAGCAGTTTAAGTCTCGAGAGGCAGGTTGGGCAGTACTTC,CASSLSLERQVGQYF